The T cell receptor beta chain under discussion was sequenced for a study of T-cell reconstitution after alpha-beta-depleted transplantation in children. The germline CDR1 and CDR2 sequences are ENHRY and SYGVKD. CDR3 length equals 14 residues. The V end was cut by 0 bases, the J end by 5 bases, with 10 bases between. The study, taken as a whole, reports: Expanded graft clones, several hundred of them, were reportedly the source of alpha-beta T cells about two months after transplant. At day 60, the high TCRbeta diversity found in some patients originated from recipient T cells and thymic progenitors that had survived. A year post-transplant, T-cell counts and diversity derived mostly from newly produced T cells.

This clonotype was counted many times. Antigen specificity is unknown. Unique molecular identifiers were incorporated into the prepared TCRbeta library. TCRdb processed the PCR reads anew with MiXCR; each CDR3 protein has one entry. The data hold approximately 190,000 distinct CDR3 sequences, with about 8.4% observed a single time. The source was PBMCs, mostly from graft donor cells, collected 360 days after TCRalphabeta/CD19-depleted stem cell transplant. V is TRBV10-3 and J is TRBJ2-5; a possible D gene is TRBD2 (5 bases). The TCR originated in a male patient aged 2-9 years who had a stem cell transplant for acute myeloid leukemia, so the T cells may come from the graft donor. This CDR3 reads CAISESNAGETQYF. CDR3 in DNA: TGTGCCATCAGTGAGTCCAACGCGGGCGAGACCCAGTACTTC.